This TCR beta chain was sequenced during a study of T cells in Graves' hyperthyroidism and ophthalmopathy. Trimming removed 2 bases from V and 4 bases from J, with 15 bases in between. Per germline, CDR1 MNHEY and CDR2 SMNVEV (reference sequence). There are 16 residues in the CDR3. RNA transcripts served as the template for amplifying TCR beta CDR3 regions. During a first-round RT-PCR of the TCR CDR3, the HTBI primer set was used. TCRdb re-called the multiplex PCR reads with MiXCR, one entry per CDR3 protein. This table holds about 360,000 distinct CDR3 sequences, roughly 14% found once. The clonotype originates from a man aged 25-45 years with Graves' hyperthyroidism that later progressed to Graves' ophthalmopathy. J is TRBJ2-1 and V is TRBV27; TRBD2 might be the D (7 bases). Sequencing input: blood. The CDR3 region has the DNA TGTGCCAGCAGTTTAATTGGGGGGGCAGGTTACAATGAGCAGTTCTTC. Protein sequence: CASSLIGGAGYNEQFF.